There are a few counts of the clone carrying this T cell receptor (beta chain). What it binds is not known. A single heparinised blood sample, averaging around 0.11 L, was obtained per donor. The data belong to a study of beta chain features in type 1 diabetes. At the level of the study: Summed over all samples, the examined sorted cells came to 95 million to 120 million.

Study observations and caveats: In all four CD4+ subsets, TCRB CDR3 length was significantly, moderately reduced in type 1 diabetes.

Isolated RNA was reverse transcribed in full, so expressed TCRB transcripts were sequenced. Assay: immunoSEQ multiplex PCR; the TCRdb copy retains only in-frame clones and omits some. The table has 150,000 to 200,000 clones, around 8% seen once. The CDR3 is 16 residues long. The germline gives CDR1 SGHNT, CDR2 YENEEA. The V end was cut by 5 bases, the J end by 0 bases, with 14 bases between. J is TRBJ2-4 and V is TRBV11-3, with D possibly matching TRBD2 (6 bases). Sequencing used central memory CD4+ T cells from blood. The source is a woman younger than 35 with type 1 diabetes. CDR3 bases: TGTGCCAGCAGCAGACCGGGAGCACTAGCCAAAAACATTCAGTACTTC. Amino acid sequence: CASSRPGALAKNIQYF.